Below are 2 T cell receptor beta chains sequenced from a single sample in a study of PD-1 blockade in mismatch repair-deficient tumors. Profiled with immunoSEQ multiplex PCR; TCRdb holds only in-frame clones, not every one. This table has fewer than 60,000 clones, 65% to 80% appearing once. Sample: PBMCs, taken before pembrolizumab treatment. The receptors here all came from an adult with mismatch repair-deficient cancer.

The gene calls are TRBV9 and TRBJ1-4; 7 nucleotides line up with TRBD1. Germline CDR1 SGDLS, CDR2 YYNGEE. J lost 1 base, V lost 0 bases, and 0 bases had no gene match. This CDR3 has 15 residues. The CDR3 nucleotides are TGTGCCAGCAGCGTAGGGACAGGAACTAATGAAAAACTGTTTTTT. Encoded protein: CASSVGTGTNEKLFF.

In this sample, this clone turned up a few times. The chain links TRBV10-3 to TRBJ1-4; 7 bases agree with TRBD1. This CDR3 comprises 14 residues. Trimming removed 6 bases from V and 3 bases from J; junction bases left unmatched: 4. Germline loops: CDR1 ENHRY, CDR2 SYGVKD. CDR3 residues: CAISAGTANEKLFF. The CDR3 nucleotides read TGTGCCATCAGCGCCGGGACAGCTAATGAAAAACTGTTTTTT.